Included here is one T cell receptor (beta chain) sequence, with context. This sample stems from a study of cytomegalovirus exposure and HLA in healthy donors. The PCR employed 60 Vbeta primers together with 13 Jbeta primers. Data came from immunoSEQ multiplex PCR; TCRdb stores just in-frame clones and leaves some out. This sample has 120,000 or so clones, with 75% found just once. Germline loops: CDR1 LNHNV, CDR2 YYDKDF (reference sequence). The CDR3 runs 15 residues. The V and J ends lost 6 bases and 4 bases, in that order; junction bases with no gene match: 8. Sequenced input: PBMCs. The sequence derives from a woman in her 40s in good health and CMV-seropositive. V and J are TRBV15 and TRBJ1-4; 7 bases are shared with TRBD1. Here the CDR3 DNA reads TGTGCCACCAGTGGAGGGGGCGGCATTAATGAAAAACTGTTTTTT. Translating gives CATSGGGGINEKLFF.